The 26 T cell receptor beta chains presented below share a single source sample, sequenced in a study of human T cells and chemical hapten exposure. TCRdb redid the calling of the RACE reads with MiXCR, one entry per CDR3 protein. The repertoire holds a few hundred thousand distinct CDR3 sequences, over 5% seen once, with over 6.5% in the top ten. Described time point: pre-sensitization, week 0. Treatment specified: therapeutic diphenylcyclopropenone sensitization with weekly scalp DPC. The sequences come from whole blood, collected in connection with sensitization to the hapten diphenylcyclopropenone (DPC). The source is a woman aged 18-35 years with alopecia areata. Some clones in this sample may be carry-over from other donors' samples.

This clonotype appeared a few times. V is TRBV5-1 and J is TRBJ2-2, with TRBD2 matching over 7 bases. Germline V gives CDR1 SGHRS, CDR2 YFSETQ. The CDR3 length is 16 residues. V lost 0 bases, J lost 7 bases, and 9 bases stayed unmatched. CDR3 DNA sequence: TGCGCCAGCAGCTTGGCGGCGGGGGTACAGGACGGGGAGCTGTTTTTT. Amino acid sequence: CASSLAAGVQDGELFF. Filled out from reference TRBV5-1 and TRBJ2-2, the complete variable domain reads KAGVTQTPRYLIKTRGQQVTLSCSPISGHRSVSWYQQTPGQGLQFLFEYFSETQRNKGNFPGRFSGRQFSNSRSEMNVSTLELGDSALYLCASSLAAGVQDGELFFGEGSRLTVL.

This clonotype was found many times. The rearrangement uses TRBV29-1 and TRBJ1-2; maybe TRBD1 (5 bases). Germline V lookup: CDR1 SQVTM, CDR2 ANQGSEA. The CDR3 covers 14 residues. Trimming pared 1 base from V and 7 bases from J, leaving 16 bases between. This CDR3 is CSVEVQTRGGGYTF. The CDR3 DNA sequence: TGCAGCGTTGAAGTCCAGACCCGGGGGGGTGGCTACACCTTC.

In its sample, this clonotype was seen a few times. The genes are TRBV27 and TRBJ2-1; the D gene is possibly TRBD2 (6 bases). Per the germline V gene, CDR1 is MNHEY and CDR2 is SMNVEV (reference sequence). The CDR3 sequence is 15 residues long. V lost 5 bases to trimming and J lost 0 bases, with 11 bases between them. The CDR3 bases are TGTGCCAGCAGTAGAGGGACTGTCTCCTACAATGAGCAGTTCTTC. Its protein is CASSRGTVSYNEQFF.

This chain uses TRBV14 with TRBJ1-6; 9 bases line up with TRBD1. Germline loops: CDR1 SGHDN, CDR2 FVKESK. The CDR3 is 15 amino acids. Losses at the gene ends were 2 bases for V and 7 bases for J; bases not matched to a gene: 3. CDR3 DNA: TGTGCCAGCAGCCAAACAACAGGGGGCAATTCACCCCTCCACTTT. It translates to CASSQTTGGNSPLHF.

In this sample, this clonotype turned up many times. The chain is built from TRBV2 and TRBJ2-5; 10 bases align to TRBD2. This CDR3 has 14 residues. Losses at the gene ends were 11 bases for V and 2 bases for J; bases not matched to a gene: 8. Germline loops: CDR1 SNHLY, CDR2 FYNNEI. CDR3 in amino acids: CAGLAGGLQETQYF. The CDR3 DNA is TGTGCCGGTTTAGCGGGGGGCCTGCAAGAGACCCAGTACTTC.

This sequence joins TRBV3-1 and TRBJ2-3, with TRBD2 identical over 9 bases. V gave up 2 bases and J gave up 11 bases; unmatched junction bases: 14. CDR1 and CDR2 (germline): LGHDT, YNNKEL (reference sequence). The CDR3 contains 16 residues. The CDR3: CASSQSPSGAYERQYF. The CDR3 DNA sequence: TGTGCCAGCAGCCAATCCCCTAGCGGGGCATACGAGAGGCAGTATTTT.

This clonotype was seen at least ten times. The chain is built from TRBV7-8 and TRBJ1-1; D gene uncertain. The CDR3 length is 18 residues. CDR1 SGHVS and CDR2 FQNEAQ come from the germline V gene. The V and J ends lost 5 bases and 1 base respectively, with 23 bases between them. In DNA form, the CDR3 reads TGTGCCAGCAGCACCTCGAGCGACCTGTTACCCCCGAACACTGAAGCTTTCTTT. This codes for CASSTSSDLLPPNTEAFF.

The CDR3 coding sequence is TGCGCCAGCAGCCAGGTAGCGGGGGCCCCCTACGAGCAGTACTTC. Amino acid sequence: CASSQVAGAPYEQYF. The chain uses TRBV4-1 and TRBJ2-7, with 9 bases lining up with TRBD2. Germline V lookup: CDR1 MGHRA, CDR2 YSYEKL. CDR3 size: 15 residues. Trimming at V came to 3 bases and at J to 2 bases, leaving 5 bases not matched to a gene.

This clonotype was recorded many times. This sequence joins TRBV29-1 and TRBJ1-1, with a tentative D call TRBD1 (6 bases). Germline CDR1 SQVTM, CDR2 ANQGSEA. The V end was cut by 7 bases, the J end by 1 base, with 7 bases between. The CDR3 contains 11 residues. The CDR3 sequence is CSAGQNTEAFF. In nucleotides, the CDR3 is TGCAGCGCGGGACAGAACACTGAAGCTTTCTTT.

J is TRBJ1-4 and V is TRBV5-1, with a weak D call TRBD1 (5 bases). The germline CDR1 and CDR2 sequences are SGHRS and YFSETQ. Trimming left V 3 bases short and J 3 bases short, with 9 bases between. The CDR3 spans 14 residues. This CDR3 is CASSWDGSNEKLFF. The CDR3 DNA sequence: TGCGCCAGCAGCTGGGACGGCTCTAATGAAAAACTGTTTTTT.

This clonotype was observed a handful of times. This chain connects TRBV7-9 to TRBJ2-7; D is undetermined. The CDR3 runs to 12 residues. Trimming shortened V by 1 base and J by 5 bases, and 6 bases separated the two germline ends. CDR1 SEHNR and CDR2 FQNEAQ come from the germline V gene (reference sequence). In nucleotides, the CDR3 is TGTGCCAGCAGCTTAGTCCCCCACGAGCAGTACTTC. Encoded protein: CASSLVPHEQYF.

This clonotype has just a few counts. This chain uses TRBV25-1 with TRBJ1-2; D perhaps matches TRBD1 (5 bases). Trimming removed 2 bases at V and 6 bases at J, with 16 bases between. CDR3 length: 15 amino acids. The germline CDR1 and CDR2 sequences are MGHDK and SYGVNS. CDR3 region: CASSEMSLTENGYTF. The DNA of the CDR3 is TGTGCCAGCAGTGAAATGTCCTTGACAGAAAATGGCTACACCTTC.

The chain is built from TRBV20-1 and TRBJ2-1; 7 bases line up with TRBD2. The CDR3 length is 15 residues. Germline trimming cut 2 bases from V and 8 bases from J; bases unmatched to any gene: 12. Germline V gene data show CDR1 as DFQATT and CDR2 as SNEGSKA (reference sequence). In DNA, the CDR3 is TGCAGTGCTAGAAATACGGGGGGTTCTGCCGATGAGCAGTTCTTC. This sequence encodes CSARNTGGSADEQFF.

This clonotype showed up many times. The CDR3 nucleotides are TGTGCCAGCAGTTACCGGCGGGGGGTTAATGAAAAACTGTTTTTT. This sequence encodes CASSYRRGVNEKLFF. The V call is TRBV6-5, the J call TRBJ1-4; TRBD1 might be the D (5 bases). Trimming took off 2 bases at V and 4 bases at J, with 11 bases between the two ends. The length of the CDR3 is 15 residues. Germline CDR1 and CDR2: MNHEY and SVGAGI.

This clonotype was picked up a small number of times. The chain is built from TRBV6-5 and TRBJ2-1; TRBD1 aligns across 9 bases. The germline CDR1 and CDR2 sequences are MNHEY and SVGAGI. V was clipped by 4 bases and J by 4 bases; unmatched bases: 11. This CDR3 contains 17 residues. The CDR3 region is CASSSIAGTGLYNEQFF. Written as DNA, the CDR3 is TGTGCCAGCAGTTCCATCGCCGGGACAGGGCTTTACAATGAGCAGTTCTTC.

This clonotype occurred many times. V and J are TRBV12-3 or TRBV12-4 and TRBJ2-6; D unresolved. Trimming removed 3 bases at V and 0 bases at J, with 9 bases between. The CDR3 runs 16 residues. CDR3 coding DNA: TGTGCCAGCAGTTTCCACACTCTCTCTGGGGCCAACGTCCTGACTTTC. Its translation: CASSFHTLSGANVLTF.

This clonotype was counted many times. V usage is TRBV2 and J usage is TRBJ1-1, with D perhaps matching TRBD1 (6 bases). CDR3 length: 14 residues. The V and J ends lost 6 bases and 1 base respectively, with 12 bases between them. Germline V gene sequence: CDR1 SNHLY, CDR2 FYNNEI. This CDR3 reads CASRGVRGNTEAFF. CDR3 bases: TGTGCCAGCAGAGGGGTCAGGGGGAACACTGAAGCTTTCTTT. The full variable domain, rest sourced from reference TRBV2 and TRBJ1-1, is EPEVTQTPSHQVTQMGQEVILRCVPISNHLYFYWYRQILGQKVEFLVSFYNNEISEKSEIFDDQFSVERPDGSNFTLKIRSTKLEDSAMYFCASRGVRGNTEAFFGQGTRLTVV.

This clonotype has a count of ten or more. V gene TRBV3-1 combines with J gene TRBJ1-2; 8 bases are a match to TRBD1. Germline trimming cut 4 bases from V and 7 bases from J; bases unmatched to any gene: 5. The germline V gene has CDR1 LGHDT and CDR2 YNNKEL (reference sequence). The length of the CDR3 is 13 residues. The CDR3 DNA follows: TGTGCCAGCAGCCCAGGGACAGGCTTTGGCTACACCTTC. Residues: CASSPGTGFGYTF.

The DNA for the CDR3 is TGTGCCACGTGCTGGGGGGGTAATTCACCCCTCCACTTT. Translation gives CATCWGGNSPLHF. The rearrangement uses TRBV6-5 and TRBJ1-6, with D possibly matching TRBD1 (5 bases). There are 13 residues in the CDR3. Germline CDR1 is MNHEY and CDR2 is SVGAGI. Trimming took off 10 bases at V and 6 bases at J, with 13 bases between the two ends.

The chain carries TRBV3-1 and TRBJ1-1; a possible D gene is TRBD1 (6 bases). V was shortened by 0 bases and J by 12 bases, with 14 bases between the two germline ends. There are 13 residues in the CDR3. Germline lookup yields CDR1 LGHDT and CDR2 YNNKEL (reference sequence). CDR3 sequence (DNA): TGTGCCAGCAGCCAAGAACAAGGGGGTGCATCTTTCTTT. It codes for CASSQEQGGASFF.

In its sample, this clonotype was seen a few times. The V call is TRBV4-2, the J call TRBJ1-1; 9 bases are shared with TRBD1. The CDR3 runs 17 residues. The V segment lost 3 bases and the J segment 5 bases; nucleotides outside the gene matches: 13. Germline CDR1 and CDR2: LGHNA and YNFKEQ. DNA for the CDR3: TGTGCCAGCAGCCAGAGGAAAGGACAGGGGTGGTGGACTGAAGCTTTCTTT. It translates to CASSQRKGQGWWTEAFF.

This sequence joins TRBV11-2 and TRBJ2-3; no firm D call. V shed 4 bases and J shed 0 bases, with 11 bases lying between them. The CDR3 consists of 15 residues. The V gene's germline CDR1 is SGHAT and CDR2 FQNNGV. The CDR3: CASSYLQTSTDTQYF. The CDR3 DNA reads TGTGCCAGCAGCTATCTACAGACTAGCACAGATACGCAGTATTTT.

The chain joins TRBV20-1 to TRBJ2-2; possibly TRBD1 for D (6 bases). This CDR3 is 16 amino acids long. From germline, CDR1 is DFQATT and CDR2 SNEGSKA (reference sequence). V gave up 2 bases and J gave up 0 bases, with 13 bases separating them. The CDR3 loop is CSARHSGQPNTGELFF. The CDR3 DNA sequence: TGCAGTGCTAGACACAGCGGACAGCCGAACACCGGGGAGCTGTTTTTT.

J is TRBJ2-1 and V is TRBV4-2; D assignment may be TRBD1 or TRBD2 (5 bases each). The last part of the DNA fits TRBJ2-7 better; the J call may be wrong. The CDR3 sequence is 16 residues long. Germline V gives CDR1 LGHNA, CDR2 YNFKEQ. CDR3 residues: CASSQDTGTPYNEQYF. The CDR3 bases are TGTGCCAGCAGCCAAGATACGGGGACCCCCTACAATGAGCAGTACTTC.

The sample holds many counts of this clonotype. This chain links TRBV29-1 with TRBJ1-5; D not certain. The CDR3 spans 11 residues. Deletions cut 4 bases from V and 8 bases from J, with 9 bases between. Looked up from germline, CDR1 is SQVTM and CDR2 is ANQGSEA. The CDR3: CSVVTPKPQHF. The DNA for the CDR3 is TGCAGCGTTGTGACCCCTAAGCCCCAGCATTTT.

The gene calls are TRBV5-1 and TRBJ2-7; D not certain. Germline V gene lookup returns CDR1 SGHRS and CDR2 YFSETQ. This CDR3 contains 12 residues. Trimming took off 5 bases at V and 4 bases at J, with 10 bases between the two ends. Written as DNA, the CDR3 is TGCGCCAGCAGTACGGTCGGTTACGAGCAGTACTTC. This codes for CASSTVGYEQYF. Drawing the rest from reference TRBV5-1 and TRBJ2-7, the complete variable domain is KAGVTQTPRYLIKTRGQQVTLSCSPISGHRSVSWYQQTPGQGLQFLFEYFSETQRNKGNFPGRFSGRQFSNSRSEMNVSTLELGDSALYLCASSTVGYEQYFGPGTRLTVT.